The entry below gives a single TCR beta chain sequence along with its context. Alongside a J-beta primer mix, a sample-barcoded 5' primer served in a second PCR lasting roughly 6 to 12 cycles. MiXCR, applied by TCRdb to the 5' RACE reads, yields one record per CDR3 protein. The data show roughly 830,000 distinct CDR3 sequences, approximately 59% seen once. This sample was taken from a study of blood T cells in healthy people across ages. Healthy Russian Caucasian donors spanned ages about 6 to 100 years. This CDR3 is 16 amino acids long. Trimming removed 3 bases from V and 2 bases from J; junction bases left unmatched: 5. Per the germline V gene, CDR1 is SGHRS and CDR2 is YFSETQ.

The specimen was blood. The genes are TRBV5-1 and TRBJ2-1; 10 bases fit TRBD2. This clonotype was sampled from a man younger than 40 in good health. The CDR3 DNA is TGCGCCAGCAGCTCCAGACTAGCGGGCGCCTACAATGAGCAGTTCTTC. Protein: CASSSRLAGAYNEQFF.